One and the same sample provided the 10 T cell receptor beta chains below, sequenced in a study of blood T cell repertoires in COVID-19. Clones were sequenced by immunoSEQ multiplex PCR, and TCRdb holds only the in-frame ones, with some missing. Here the sample spans approximately 250,000 clones, around 90% being singletons. Sequencing used PBMCs or T cells enriched from blood (not recorded which). The source of these receptors is a man aged 40-49 years who had been exposed to COVID-19.

V gene TRBV18 combines with J gene TRBJ2-1; 9 nucleotides line up with TRBD2. CDR1 is KGHSH, CDR2 LQKENI, per germline. CDR3 length: 16 residues. V lost 0 bases to trimming and J lost 5 bases; unmatched junction nucleotides: 5. The CDR3 here is CASSPPFSGRNNEQFF. CDR3 nucleotide sequence: TGTGCCAGCTCACCACCGTTTAGCGGGAGAAACAATGAGCAGTTCTTC.

J is TRBJ2-1 and V is TRBV19; no firm D call. V was shortened by 3 bases and J by 7 bases, with 10 bases between the two germline ends. The CDR3 sequence is 13 residues long. Germline CDR1 LNHDA, CDR2 SQIVND (reference sequence). CDR3 in amino acids: CASSIYQTNEQFF. The CDR3 DNA follows: TGTGCCAGTAGTATCTACCAAACGAATGAGCAGTTCTTC.

The genes are TRBV9 and TRBJ1-2; 7 bases match TRBD1. Germline-derived CDR1 and CDR2 are SGDLS and YYNGEE. Germline trimming cut 3 bases from V and 1 base from J; bases unmatched to any gene: 6. The CDR3 runs to 15 residues. The CDR3 DNA sequence: TGTGCCAGCAGCGCCAGGGACAGCCTTAACTATGGCTACACCTTC. It yields the protein CASSARDSLNYGYTF.

J is TRBJ1-2 and V is TRBV4-1; D perhaps matches TRBD1 (6 bases). Germline assignment: CDR1 MGHRA and CDR2 YSYEKL. V was shortened by 0 bases and J by 2 bases, with 13 bases between the two germline ends. The CDR3 runs 16 residues. This CDR3 reads CASSQDPGGGNYGYTF. The CDR3 DNA reads TGCGCCAGCAGCCAAGATCCGGGGGGGGGCAACTATGGCTACACCTTC.

CDR3: CASSSKVAGPNTGELFF. The CDR3 region has the DNA TGTGCCAGCAGCTCGAAAGTAGCGGGGCCGAACACCGGGGAGCTGTTTTTT. This chain uses TRBV7-9 with TRBJ2-2, with 8 bases fitting TRBD2. This CDR3 has 17 amino acids. The V gene's germline CDR1 is SEHNR and CDR2 FQNEAQ (reference sequence). J gave up 0 bases and V 4 bases, and 7 bases lay outside the gene matches.

This chain's CDR3 is CASSPQGPSNQPQHF. The CDR3 DNA is TGTGCCAGCAGCCCACAGGGCCCTAGCAATCAGCCCCAGCATTTT. The J gene is TRBJ1-5, the V gene TRBV5-4, with a possible D match to TRBD1 (6 bases). Germline lookup yields CDR1 SGHNT and CDR2 YYREEE (reference sequence). Between the trimmed V and J ends, which lost 4 bases and 0 bases, there was a span of 11 bases. This CDR3 comprises 15 residues.

The J gene is TRBJ1-2, the V gene TRBV6-5; 10 bases map to TRBD1. Germline CDR1 reads MNHEY; CDR2 reads SVGAGI. The CDR3 runs to 14 residues. Trimming at V came to 6 bases and at J to 2 bases, leaving 3 bases not matched to a gene. CDR3 residues: CASRTGGVNYGYTF. CDR3 bases: TGTGCCAGCAGGACAGGGGGCGTGAACTATGGCTACACCTTC.

This chain connects TRBV3-1 (or the pseudogene TRBV3-2) to TRBJ1-1; 7 bases match TRBD1. In germline, CDR1 is LGHDT, CDR2 YNNKEL (reference sequence). V dropped 3 bases and J dropped 10; count of bases not matched to a gene: 11. This CDR3 comprises 14 residues. CDR3 coding DNA: TGTGCCAGCAGCCAGGATCCACGGGACAGTCGAGCTTTCTTT. Encoded protein: CASSQDPRDSRAFF.

V and J are TRBV7-8 and TRBJ1-1, with 7 bases aligning to TRBD1. This CDR3 is 18 amino acids long. V lost 2 bases and J lost 4; bases outside the gene matches: 16. Germline V gene lookup returns CDR1 SGHVS and CDR2 FQNEAQ. CDR3 nucleotides: TGTGCCAGCAGCTTAATTCGGTTAAACGCAGGGGGATTCACTGAAGCTTTCTTT. This sequence encodes CASSLIRLNAGGFTEAFF.

The genes are TRBV30 and TRBJ2-7, with 11 positions matching TRBD2. Germline loops: CDR1 GTSNPN, CDR2 SVGIG (reference sequence). J lost 5 bases, V lost 0 bases, and 12 bases had no gene match. This CDR3 is built from 17 residues. CDR3 in DNA: TGTGCCTGGAGTGTATCTAGGGTAGCGGGAGGGCCCCACGAGCAGTACTTC. Translated, it gives CAWSVSRVAGGPHEQYF.